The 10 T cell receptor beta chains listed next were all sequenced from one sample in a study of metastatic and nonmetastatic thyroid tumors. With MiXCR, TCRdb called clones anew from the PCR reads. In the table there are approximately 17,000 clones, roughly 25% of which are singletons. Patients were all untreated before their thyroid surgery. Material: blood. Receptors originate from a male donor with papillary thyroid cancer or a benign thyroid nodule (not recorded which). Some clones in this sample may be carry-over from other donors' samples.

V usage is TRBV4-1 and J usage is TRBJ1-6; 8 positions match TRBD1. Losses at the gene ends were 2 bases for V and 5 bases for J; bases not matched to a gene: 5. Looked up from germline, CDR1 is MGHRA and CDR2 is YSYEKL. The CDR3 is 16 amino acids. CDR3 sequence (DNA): TGCGCCAGCAGCCAAACGCGGACAGGGCATAATTCACCCCTCCACTTT. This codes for CASSQTRTGHNSPLHF.

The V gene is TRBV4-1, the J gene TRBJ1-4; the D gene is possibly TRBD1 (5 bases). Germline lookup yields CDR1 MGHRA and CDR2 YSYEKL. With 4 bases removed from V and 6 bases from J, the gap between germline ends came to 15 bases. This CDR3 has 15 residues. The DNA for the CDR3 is TGCGCCAGCAGCCGGAGCAACACGGGGGATGAAAAACTGTTTTTT. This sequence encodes CASSRSNTGDEKLFF.

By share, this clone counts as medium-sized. The chain's CDR3 is CASSEGDSSYEQYF. In DNA, the CDR3 is TGTGCCAGCAGTGAAGGGGACAGCTCCTACGAGCAGTACTTC. J is TRBJ2-7 and V is TRBV6-1; TRBD1 matches 7 bases. Germline CDR1 reads MNHNS; CDR2 reads SASEGT. V dropped 1 base and J dropped 0; count of bases not matched to a gene: 0. The CDR3 contains 14 residues.

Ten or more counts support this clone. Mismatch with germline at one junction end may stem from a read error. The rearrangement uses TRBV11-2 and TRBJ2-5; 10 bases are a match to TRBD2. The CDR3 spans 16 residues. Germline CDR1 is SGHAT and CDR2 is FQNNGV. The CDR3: CASSFRTSGSKDTQYF. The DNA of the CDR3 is TGTGCCAGCAGCTTTCGGACTAGCGGAAGTAAAGATACCCAGTACTTC.

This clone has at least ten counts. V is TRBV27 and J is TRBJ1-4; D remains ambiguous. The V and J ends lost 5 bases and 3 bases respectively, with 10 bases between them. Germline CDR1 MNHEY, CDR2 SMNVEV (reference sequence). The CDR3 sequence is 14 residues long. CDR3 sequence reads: CASSIYSPNEKLFF. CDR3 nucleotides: TGTGCCAGCAGTATTTACAGCCCTAATGAAAAACTGTTTTTT. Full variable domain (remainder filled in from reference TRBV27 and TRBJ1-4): EAQVTQNPRYLITVTGKKLTVTCSQNMNHEYMSWYRQDPGLGLRQIYYSMNVEVTDKGDVPEGYKVSRKEKRNFPLILESPSPNQTSLYFCASSIYSPNEKLFFGSGTQLSVL.

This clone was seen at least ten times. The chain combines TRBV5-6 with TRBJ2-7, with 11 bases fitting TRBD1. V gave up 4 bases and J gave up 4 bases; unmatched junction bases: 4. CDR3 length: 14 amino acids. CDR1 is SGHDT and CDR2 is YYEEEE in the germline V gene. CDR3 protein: CASSSGQGAYEQYF. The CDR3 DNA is TGTGCCAGCAGCAGTGGACAGGGGGCTTACGAGCAGTACTTC. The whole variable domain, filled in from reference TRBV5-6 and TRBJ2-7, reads DAGVTQSPTHLIKTRGQQVTLRCSPKSGHDTVSWYQQALGQGPQFIFQYYEEEERQRGNFPDRFSGHQFPNYSSELNVNALLLGDSALYLCASSSGQGAYEQYFGPGTRLTVT.

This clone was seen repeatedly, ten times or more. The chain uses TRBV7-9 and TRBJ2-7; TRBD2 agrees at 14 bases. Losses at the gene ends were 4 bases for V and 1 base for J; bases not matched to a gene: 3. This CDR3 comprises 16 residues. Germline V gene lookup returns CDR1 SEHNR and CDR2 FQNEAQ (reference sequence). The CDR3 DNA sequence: TGTGCCAGCAGCTCCGGGACTAGCGGGGGATCCTACGAGCAGTACTTC. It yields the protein CASSSGTSGGSYEQYF. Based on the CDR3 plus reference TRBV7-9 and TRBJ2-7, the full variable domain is DTGVSQNPRHKITKRGQNVTFRCDPISEHNRLYWYRQTLGQGPEFLTYFQNEAQLEKSRLLSDRFSAERPKGSFSTLEIQRTEQGDSAMYLCASSSGTSGGSYEQYFGPGTRLTVT.

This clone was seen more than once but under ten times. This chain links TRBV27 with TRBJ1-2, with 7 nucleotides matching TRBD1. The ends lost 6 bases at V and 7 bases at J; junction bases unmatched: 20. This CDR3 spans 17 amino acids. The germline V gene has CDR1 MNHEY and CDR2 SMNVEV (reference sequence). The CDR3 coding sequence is TGTGCCAGCAGAAGCTCAACCCCCAGACAGGGCGAGGGTGGCTACACCTTC. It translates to CASRSSTPRQGEGGYTF.

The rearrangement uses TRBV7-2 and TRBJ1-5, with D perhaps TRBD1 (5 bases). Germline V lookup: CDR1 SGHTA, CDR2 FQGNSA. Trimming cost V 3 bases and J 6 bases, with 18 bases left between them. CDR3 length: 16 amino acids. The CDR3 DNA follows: TGTGCCAGCAGCTTGCGTCTAGGGGTCGGGGGTCAGCCCCAGCATTTT. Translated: CASSLRLGVGGQPQHF.

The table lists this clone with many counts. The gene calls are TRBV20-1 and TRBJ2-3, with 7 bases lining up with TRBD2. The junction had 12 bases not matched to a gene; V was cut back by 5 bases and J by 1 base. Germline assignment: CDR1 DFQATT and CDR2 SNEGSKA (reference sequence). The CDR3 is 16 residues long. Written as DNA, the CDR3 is TGCAGTGCTGGAGGTGTGGCTAGCGGACGCACAGATACGCAGTATTTT. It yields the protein CSAGGVASGRTDTQYF.